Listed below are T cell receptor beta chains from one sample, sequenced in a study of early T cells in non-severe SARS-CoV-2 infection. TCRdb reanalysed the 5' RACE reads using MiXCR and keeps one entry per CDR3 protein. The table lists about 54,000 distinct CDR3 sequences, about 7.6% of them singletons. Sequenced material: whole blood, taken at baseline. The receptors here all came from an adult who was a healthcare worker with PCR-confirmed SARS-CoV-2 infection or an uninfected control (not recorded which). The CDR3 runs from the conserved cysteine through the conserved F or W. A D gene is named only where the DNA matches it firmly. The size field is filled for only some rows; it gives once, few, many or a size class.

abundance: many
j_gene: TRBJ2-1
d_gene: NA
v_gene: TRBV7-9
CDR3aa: CASSVDPMSNEQFF
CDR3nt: TGTGCCAGCAGCGTAGACCCCATGAGCAATGAGCAGTTCTTC

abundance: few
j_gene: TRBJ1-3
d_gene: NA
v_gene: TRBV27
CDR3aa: CASSLNSGNTIYF
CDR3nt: TGTGCCAGCAGTTTAAACTCTGGAAACACCATATATTTT

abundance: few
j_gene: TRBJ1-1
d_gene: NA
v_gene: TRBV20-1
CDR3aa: CSARDVENTEAFF
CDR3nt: TGCAGTGCTAGAGATGTCGAGAACACTGAAGCTTTCTTT

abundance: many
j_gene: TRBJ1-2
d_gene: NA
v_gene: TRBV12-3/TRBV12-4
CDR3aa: CASTLVGGNGYTF
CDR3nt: TGTGCCAGCACCCTTGTGGGGGGGAATGGCTACACCTTC

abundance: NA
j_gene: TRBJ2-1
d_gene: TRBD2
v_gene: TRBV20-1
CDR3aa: CSARDSSGSFNEQFF
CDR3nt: TGCAGTGCTAGAGATTCTAGCGGGAGTTTCAATGAGCAGTTCTTC

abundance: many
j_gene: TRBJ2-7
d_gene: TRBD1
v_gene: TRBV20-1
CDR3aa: CSASPTGQGAEQYF
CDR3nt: TGCAGTGCTAGCCCTACGGGACAGGGTGCCGAGCAGTACTTC

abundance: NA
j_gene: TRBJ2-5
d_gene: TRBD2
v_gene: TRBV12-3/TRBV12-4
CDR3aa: CASSFVLRLADQETQYF
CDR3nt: TGTGCCAGCAGTTTCGTGTTGAGACTAGCGGACCAAGAGACCCAGTACTTC

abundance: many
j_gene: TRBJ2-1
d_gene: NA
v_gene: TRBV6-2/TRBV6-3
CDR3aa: CASSYRGWSDTSYNEQFF
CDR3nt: TGTGCCAGCAGTTACAGGGGCTGGAGTGACACCTCCTACAATGAGCAGTTCTTC

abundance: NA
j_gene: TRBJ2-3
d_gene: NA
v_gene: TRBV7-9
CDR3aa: CASTERTPTVSTDTQYF
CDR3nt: TGTGCCAGCACCGAAAGAACCCCGACAGTTAGCACAGATACGCAGTATTTT

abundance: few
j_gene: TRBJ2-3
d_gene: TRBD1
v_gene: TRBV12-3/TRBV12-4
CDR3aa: CASSRGQGAADTQYF
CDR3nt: TGTGCCAGCAGTCGCGGACAGGGGGCCGCAGATACGCAGTATTTT

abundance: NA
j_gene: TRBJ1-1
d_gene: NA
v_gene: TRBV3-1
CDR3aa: CASSQDAQNTEAFF
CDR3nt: TGTGCCAGCAGCCAAGATGCCCAGAACACTGAAGCTTTCTTT

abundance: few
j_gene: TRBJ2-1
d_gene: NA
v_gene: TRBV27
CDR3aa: CASSFNPPLNEQFF
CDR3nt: TGTGCCAGCAGTTTCAACCCCCCTCTCAATGAGCAGTTCTTC

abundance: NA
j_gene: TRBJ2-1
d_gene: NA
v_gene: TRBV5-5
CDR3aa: CASSFFDGSYNEQFF
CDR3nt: TGTGCCAGCAGCTTTTTTGATGGCTCCTACAATGAGCAGTTCTTC

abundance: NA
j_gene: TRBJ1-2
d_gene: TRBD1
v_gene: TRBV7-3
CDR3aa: CASSLTLTGTGYYGYTF
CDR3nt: TGTGCCAGCAGCTTAACGCTAACCGGGACAGGTTACTATGGCTACACCTTC

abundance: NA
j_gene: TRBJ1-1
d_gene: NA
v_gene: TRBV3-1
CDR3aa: CASSQEYVGRAFF
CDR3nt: TGTGCCAGCAGCCAAGAGTATGTGGGTAGGGCTTTCTTT

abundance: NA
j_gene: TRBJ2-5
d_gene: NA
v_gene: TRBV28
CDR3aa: CASSLGQSWKETQYF
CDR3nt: TGTGCCAGCAGTTTAGGACAGTCGTGGAAAGAGACCCAGTACTTC

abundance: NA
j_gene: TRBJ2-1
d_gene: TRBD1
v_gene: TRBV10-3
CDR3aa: CAISETASTDRDRVTHEQFF
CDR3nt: TGTGCCATCAGTGAGACAGCCTCCACTGACCGGGACAGGGTAACGCATGAGCAGTTCTTC

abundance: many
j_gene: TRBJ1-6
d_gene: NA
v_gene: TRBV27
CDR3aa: CASSLQGGGNSPLHF
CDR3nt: TGTGCCAGCAGTTTACAGGGAGGGGGTAATTCACCCCTCCACTTT

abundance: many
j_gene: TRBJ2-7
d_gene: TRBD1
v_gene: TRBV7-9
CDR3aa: CASSLLRGTVLDEQYF
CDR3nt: TGTGCCAGCAGCTTATTAAGAGGGACAGTCTTGGACGAGCAGTACTTC

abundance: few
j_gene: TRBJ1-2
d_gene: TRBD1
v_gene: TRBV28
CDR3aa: CASSTHDRGYGYTF
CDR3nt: TGTGCCAGCAGTACACATGACAGGGGCTATGGCTACACCTTC

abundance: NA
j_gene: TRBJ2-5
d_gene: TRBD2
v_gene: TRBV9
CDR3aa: CASSVALAGGETQYF
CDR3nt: TGTGCCAGCAGCGTAGCACTAGCGGGAGGAGAGACCCAGTACTTC

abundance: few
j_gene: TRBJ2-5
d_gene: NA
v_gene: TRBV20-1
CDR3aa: CSAQSGLGQETQYF
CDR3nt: TGCAGTGCTCAGTCAGGGTTGGGGCAAGAGACCCAGTACTTC

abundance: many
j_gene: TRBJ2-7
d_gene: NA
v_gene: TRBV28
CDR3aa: CASSLGGGEQYF
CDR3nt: TGTGCCAGCAGTTTAGGAGGTGGGGAGCAGTACTTC

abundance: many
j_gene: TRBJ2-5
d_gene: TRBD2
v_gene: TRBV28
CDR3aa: CASSWAGGETQYF
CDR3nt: TGTGCCAGCAGTTGGGCGGGAGGTGAGACCCAGTACTTC

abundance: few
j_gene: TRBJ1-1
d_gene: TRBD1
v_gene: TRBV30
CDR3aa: CASDREFATEAFF
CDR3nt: TGTGCCTCCGACAGGGAATTTGCCACTGAAGCTTTCTTT

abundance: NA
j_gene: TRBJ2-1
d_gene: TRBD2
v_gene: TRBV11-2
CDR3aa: CASSEKGLAGVYEQFF
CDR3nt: TGTGCCAGCAGCGAAAAGGGACTAGCGGGAGTTTATGAGCAGTTCTTC

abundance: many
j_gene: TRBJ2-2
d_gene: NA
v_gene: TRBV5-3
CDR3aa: CARDRRGANTGELFF
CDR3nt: TGTGCCAGAGACAGACGTGGGGCCAACACCGGGGAGCTGTTTTTT

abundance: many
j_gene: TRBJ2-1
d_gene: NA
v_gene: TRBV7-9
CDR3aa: CASSPGEDHNEQFF
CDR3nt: TGTGCCAGCAGCCCCGGGGAGGATCACAATGAGCAGTTCTTC

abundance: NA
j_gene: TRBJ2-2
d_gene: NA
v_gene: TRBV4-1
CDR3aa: CASSQDRGSNTGELFF
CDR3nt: TGCGCCAGCAGCCAAGATCGCGGATCGAACACCGGGGAGCTGTTTTTT

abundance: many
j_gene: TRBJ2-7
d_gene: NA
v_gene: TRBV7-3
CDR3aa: CASSFYAGYEQYF
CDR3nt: TGTGCCAGCAGCTTTTACGCTGGCTACGAGCAGTACTTC

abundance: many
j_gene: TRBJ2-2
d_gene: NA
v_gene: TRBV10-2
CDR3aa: CASREGRYGELFF
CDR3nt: TGCGCCAGCAGGGAGGGCCGATACGGGGAGCTGTTTTTT

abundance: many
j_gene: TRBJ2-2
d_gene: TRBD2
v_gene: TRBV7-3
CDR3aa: CASSLGAGAGTGELFF
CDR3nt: TGTGCCAGCAGCTTAGGAGCGGGAGCAGGGACCGGGGAGCTGTTTTTT

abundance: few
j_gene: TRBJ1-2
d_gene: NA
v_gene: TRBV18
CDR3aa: CASSKDIYSDFNYGYTF
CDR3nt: TGTGCCAGCTCAAAGGATATTTACAGTGATTTTAACTATGGCTACACCTTC

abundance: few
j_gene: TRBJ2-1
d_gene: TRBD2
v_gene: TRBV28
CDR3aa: CASSFLGLAARGEQFF
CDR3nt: TGTGCCAGCAGTTTCTTGGGACTAGCGGCAAGGGGGGAGCAGTTCTTC

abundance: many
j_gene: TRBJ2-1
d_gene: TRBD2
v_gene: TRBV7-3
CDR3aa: CASSLRLAGVNEQFF
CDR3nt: TGTGCCAGCAGCTTAAGACTAGCGGGAGTTAATGAGCAGTTCTTC

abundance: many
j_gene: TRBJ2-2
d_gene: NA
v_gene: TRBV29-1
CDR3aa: CSVASGPNTGELFF
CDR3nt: TGCAGCGTTGCCAGCGGCCCGAACACCGGGGAGCTGTTTTTT

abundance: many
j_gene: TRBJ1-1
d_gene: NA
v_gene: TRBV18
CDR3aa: CASSPGTDNTEAFF
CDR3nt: TGTGCCAGCTCACCCGGGACGGATAACACTGAAGCTTTCTTT

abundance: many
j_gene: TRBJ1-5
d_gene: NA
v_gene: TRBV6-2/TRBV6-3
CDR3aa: CAIKRGGNQPQHF
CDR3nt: TGTGCCATAAAACGGGGTGGCAATCAGCCCCAGCATTTT

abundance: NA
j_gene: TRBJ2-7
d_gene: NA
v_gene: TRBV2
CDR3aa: CASSPLAVTYEQYF
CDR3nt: TGTGCCAGCAGTCCTCTCGCGGTAACCTACGAGCAGTACTTC

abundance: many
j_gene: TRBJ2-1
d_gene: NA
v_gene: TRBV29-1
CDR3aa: CSPVSSYNEQFF
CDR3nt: TGCAGCCCCGTTAGCTCCTACAATGAGCAGTTCTTC

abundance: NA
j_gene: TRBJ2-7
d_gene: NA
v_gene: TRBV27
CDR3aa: CASSFGVEQYF
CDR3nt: TGTGCCAGCAGTTTTGGTGTCGAGCAGTACTTC

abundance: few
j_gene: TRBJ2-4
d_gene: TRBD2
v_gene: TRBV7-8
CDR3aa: CASSQPLILVGGYRNIQYF
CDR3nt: TGTGCCAGCAGCCAGCCCCTGATTCTCGTGGGAGGGTACCGGAACATTCAGTACTTC

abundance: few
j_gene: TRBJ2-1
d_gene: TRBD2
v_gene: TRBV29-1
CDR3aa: CSVAGTSGSNEQFF
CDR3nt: TGCAGCGTCGCTGGGACTAGCGGGAGCAATGAGCAGTTCTTC

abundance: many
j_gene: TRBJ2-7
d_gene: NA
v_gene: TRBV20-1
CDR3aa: CSARGGGGWGHEQYF
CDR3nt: TGCAGTGCTAGAGGAGGAGGCGGGTGGGGCCACGAGCAGTACTTC

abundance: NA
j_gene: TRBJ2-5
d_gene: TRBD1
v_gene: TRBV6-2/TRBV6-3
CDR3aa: CASSYTLDREVETQYF
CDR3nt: TGTGCCAGCAGTTACACACTGGACAGGGAGGTGGAGACCCAGTACTTC

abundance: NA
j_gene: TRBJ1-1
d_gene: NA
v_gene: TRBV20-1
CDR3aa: CSARAAANTEAFF
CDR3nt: TGCAGTGCTAGAGCGGCAGCGAACACTGAAGCTTTCTTT